This passage covers 25 T cell receptor beta chains from one sample sequenced in a study of regulatory T cells in long-lasting Graves disease. Libraries of TCR beta came from iRepertoire HTBI primers plus Arm-PCR of CDR3 regions. TCRdb ran MiXCR on the multiplex PCR reads and lists one entry per CDR3 protein. The sample lists under 800,000 distinct CDR3 sequences, 16% occurring once. Stated time point: newly diagnosed GD, antithyroid drugs for less than 3 months. Extracted PBMC RNA gave rise to the TCR library. Separately, the same data were catalogued under a study of T cells in Graves' hyperthyroidism and ophthalmopathy.

Source: peripheral blood mononuclear cells (PBMCs), taken at new diagnosis, from a patient treated with antithyroid drugs. The receptors were gathered from a woman in her twenties or thirties with Graves disease.

The chain links TRBV14 to TRBJ1-1; unclear D gene. The CDR3 is 13 residues long. From germline, CDR1 is SGHDN and CDR2 FVKESK. Trimming left V 1 base short and J 8 bases short, with 11 bases between. CDR3 protein: CASSQAWQLEAFF. The CDR3 DNA is TGTGCCAGCAGCCAAGCTTGGCAGTTGGAAGCTTTCTTT.

This clonotype was counted only a few times. The rearrangement links TRBV20-1 to TRBJ2-3; the match to TRBD2 covers 10 bases. Germline loops: CDR1 DFQATT, CDR2 SNEGSKA (reference sequence). CDR3 size: 16 residues. V trimming: 0 bases; J trimming: 2 bases; junction bases outside the gene matches: 5. CDR3 protein: CSARDKREGPTDTQYF. The CDR3 nucleotides read TGCAGTGCTAGAGATAAGCGGGAGGGCCCCACAGATACGCAGTATTTT.

This clonotype occurred a few times. The chain has TRBV20-1 and TRBJ2-5; D is possibly TRBD1 (6 bases). Germline lookup yields CDR1 DFQATT and CDR2 SNEGSKA (reference sequence). Trimming cost V 3 bases and J 5 bases, with 10 bases left between them. The CDR3 has 12 residues. The CDR3 coding sequence is TGCAGTGCTAGCCCCAGGGGCGAGACCCAGTACTTC. Translation gives CSASPRGETQYF.

The table lists this clonotype with a few counts. CDR3 in amino acids: CASSQGLAGGLLGDEQFF. In DNA form, the CDR3 reads TGTGCCAGCAGCCAAGGACTAGCGGGAGGGCTTCTAGGCGATGAGCAGTTCTTC. The chain carries TRBV5-4 and TRBJ2-1; TRBD2 aligns across 15 bases. Germline assignment: CDR1 SGHNT and CDR2 YYREEE (reference sequence). The CDR3 sequence is 18 residues long. Trimming took 4 bases from V and 8 from J; bases not matched to a gene: 13.

This clonotype has ten or more counts. V is TRBV3-1 and J is TRBJ1-1; D gene ambiguous. The CDR3 is 15 residues long. V lost 0 bases and J lost 1, with 9 bases in between. Germline V CDR1 and CDR2: LGHDT, YNNKEL (reference sequence). The CDR3 region is CASSQEGLENTEAFF. The CDR3 coding sequence is TGTGCCAGCAGCCAAGAAGGTCTGGAGAACACTGAAGCTTTCTTT.

The sample holds many counts of this clonotype. This chain connects TRBV6-2 or TRBV6-3 to TRBJ1-1; D perhaps matches TRBD1 (6 bases). Trimming took off 2 bases at V and 5 bases at J, with 12 bases between the two ends. CDR1 is MNHEY, CDR2 SVGEGT, per germline. The CDR3 runs to 14 residues. The CDR3 protein is CASSYGGVGTEAFF. The CDR3 nucleotides are TGTGCCAGCAGTTACGGGGGCGTGGGGACTGAAGCTTTCTTT.

This clonotype was detected ten times or more. This chain joins TRBV5-1 and TRBJ1-1, with 9 bases that match TRBD1. This CDR3 comprises 15 residues. V lost 5 bases and J lost 6; bases outside the gene matches: 11. The germline CDR1 and CDR2 sequences are SGHRS and YFSETQ. Here the CDR3 DNA reads TGCGCCAGCAGGCACGATCCGGGACAGGGCTCTGAAGCTTTCTTT. Protein sequence: CASRHDPGQGSEAFF.

A few counts support this clonotype. The V call is TRBV6-1, the J call TRBJ1-3; 8 bases agree with TRBD1. CDR1 is MNHNS, CDR2 SASEGT, per germline. This CDR3 is built from 15 residues. After removal of 5 bases from V and 7 bases from J, the junction contained 10 bases not matched to a gene. DNA for the CDR3: TGTGCCAGCAGTAAGGACAGGGCTCTTTTGAACACCATATATTTT. Amino acid sequence: CASSKDRALLNTIYF.

This chain connects TRBV4-1 to TRBJ2-7, with 7 bases that match TRBD1. This CDR3 region has 13 residues. The V segment lost 2 bases and the J segment 4 bases; nucleotides outside the gene matches: 2. Germline V CDR1 and CDR2: MGHRA, YSYEKL. In DNA form, the CDR3 reads TGCGCCAGCAGCCAACCGGACAGGTACGAGCAGTACTTC. Translating it yields CASSQPDRYEQYF.

The rearrangement joins TRBV20-1 to TRBJ2-3; the D gene could be TRBD1 or TRBD2 (5 bases each). The V gene's germline CDR1 is DFQATT and CDR2 SNEGSKA (reference sequence). The V end was cut by 7 bases, the J end by 2 bases, with 19 bases between. There are 15 residues in the CDR3. CDR3 nucleotide sequence: TGCAGTGGCGCCGGGACGGTTGGGCCCACAGATACGCAGTATTTT. Its protein is CSGAGTVGPTDTQYF.

This clonotype occurred many times. The rearrangement uses TRBV2 and TRBJ2-3; no reliable D call. V was cut by 1 base and J by 3 bases, with 8 bases left in between. Germline CDR1 reads SNHLY; CDR2 reads FYNNEI. CDR3 length equals 14 residues. The DNA for the CDR3 is TGTGCCAGCAGTGAAGGGGGTAGGACAGATACGCAGTATTTT. Residues: CASSEGGRTDTQYF.

Worth noting for this clonotype: This could be a read error, since a much larger clone is one nucleotide away. For the CDR3, the DNA is TGTGGCTGGACCGGGTACACCGGGGAGCTGTTTTTT. Protein sequence: CGWTGYTGELFF. The genes are TRBV30 and TRBJ2-2; no firm D call. CDR1 is GTSNPN and CDR2 is SVGIG in the germline V gene (reference sequence). The CDR3 sequence is 12 residues long.

The chain is built from TRBV7-9 and TRBJ2-7, with D hard to call. Germline loops: CDR1 SEHNR, CDR2 FQNEAQ (reference sequence). The CDR3 totals 13 residues. Trimming shortened V by 0 bases and J by 5 bases, and 8 bases separated the two germline ends. The CDR3 sequence is CASSLAPYHEQYF. For the CDR3, the DNA is TGTGCCAGCAGCTTAGCACCGTACCACGAGCAGTACTTC. Based on the CDR3 plus reference TRBV7-9 and TRBJ2-7, the full variable domain is DTGVSQNPRHKITKRGQNVTFRCDPISEHNRLYWYRQTLGQGPEFLTYFQNEAQLEKSRLLSDRFSAERPKGSFSTLEIQRTEQGDSAMYLCASSLAPYHEQYFGPGTRLTVT.

V gene TRBV4-1 combines with J gene TRBJ2-7, with TRBD1 matching 8 bases. The CDR3 loop spans 17 amino acids. Germline V gene data show CDR1 as MGHRA and CDR2 as YSYEKL. Losses at the gene ends were 3 bases for V and 0 bases for J; bases not matched to a gene: 10. The CDR3 sequence: CASSQDSGTGSSYEQYF. CDR3 nucleotide sequence: TGCGCCAGCAGCCAGGATAGTGGGACAGGTAGCTCCTACGAGCAGTACTTC.

This clonotype has a count of ten or more. The chain recombines TRBV10-1 with TRBJ2-3; D is unclear. The CDR3 is 13 amino acids. The ends were cut back, 6 bases at V and 6 bases at J, with 13 bases in the middle. CDR1 and CDR2 (germline): WNHNN, SYGVQD (reference sequence). CDR3: CASSQDLRDTQYF. The CDR3 nucleotides read TGCGCCAGCAGCCAAGATCTACGCGATACGCAGTATTTT.

The chain carries TRBV5-1 and TRBJ1-2; D is possibly TRBD1 (6 bases). CDR1 and CDR2 from the germline V gene are SGHRS and YFSETQ. The V end lost 3 bases, the J end lost 8 bases, and 11 bases lay between the germline ends. The CDR3 has 12 residues. The chain's CDR3 is CASSSGERGYTF. CDR3 DNA sequence: TGCGCCAGCAGCTCAGGGGAAAGAGGCTACACCTTC. The variable domain in full, completed from reference TRBV5-1 and TRBJ1-2, reads KAGVTQTPRYLIKTRGQQVTLSCSPISGHRSVSWYQQTPGQGLQFLFEYFSETQRNKGNFPGRFSGRQFSNSRSEMNVSTLELGDSALYLCASSSGERGYTFGSGTRLTVV.

This clonotype was recorded a few times. The chain has TRBV29-1 and TRBJ2-5; perhaps TRBD2 as D (5 bases). Germline lookup yields CDR1 SQVTM and CDR2 ANQGSEA. The CDR3 totals 12 residues. The V gene lost 3 bases and the J gene lost 2 bases, with 7 bases spanning the gap. The CDR3 DNA reads as TGCAGCGTTGAGGGAGTTCAAGAGACCCAGTACTTC. Translating gives CSVEGVQETQYF.

This clonotype appeared a few times. This chain uses TRBV12-3 or TRBV12-4 with TRBJ1-1; weak D call: TRBD1 (5 bases). Trimming removed 1 base at V and 7 bases at J, with 13 bases between. The CDR3 runs 14 residues. The CDR3 protein is CASSLGGGFDEAFF. The CDR3 DNA sequence: TGTGCCAGCAGTTTAGGTGGGGGTTTTGATGAAGCTTTCTTT.

This clonotype was seen at least ten times. J is TRBJ2-7 and V is TRBV7-2; D not certain. Between the trimmed V and J ends, which lost 3 bases and 6 bases, there was a span of 12 bases. The CDR3 loop spans 13 amino acids. Germline lookup yields CDR1 SGHTA and CDR2 FQGNSA. CDR3 in DNA: TGTGCCAGCAGCTTCAGCCCCGCCGGCGAGCAGTACTTC. Protein: CASSFSPAGEQYF.

This clonotype was detected a few times. V and J are TRBV7-8 and TRBJ2-7, with D perhaps TRBD1 (7 bases). The ends were cut back, 3 bases at V and 0 bases at J, with 15 bases in the middle. CDR3 length: 16 amino acids. Germline V gene sequence: CDR1 SGHVS, CDR2 FQNEAQ. The CDR3 DNA follows: TGTGCCAGCAGCTTGGGGGGCAGGGGGAGCTCCTACGAGCAGTACTTC. It is translated as CASSLGGRGSSYEQYF.

The table lists this clonotype with many counts. V usage is TRBV2 and J usage is TRBJ1-5; D unresolved. Trimming left V 4 bases short and J 1 base short, with 17 bases between. This CDR3 contains 17 residues. The V gene's germline CDR1 is SNHLY and CDR2 FYNNEI. The CDR3 region has the DNA TGTGCCAGCAGTGTTATTGGTGGAATATTAAGCAATCAGCCCCAGCATTTT. Translating it yields CASSVIGGILSNQPQHF.

This clonotype was counted at least ten times. The chain is built from TRBV24-1 and TRBJ1-2; 7 bases fit TRBD1. Trimming removed 7 bases from V and 6 bases from J; junction bases left unmatched: 16. From germline, CDR1 is KGHDR and CDR2 SFDVKD. The CDR3 totals 16 residues. The CDR3 coding sequence is TGTGCCACCAGCGATCCGGCGGGCACAGGGGCGCATGGCTACACCTTC. Encoded protein: CATSDPAGTGAHGYTF.

This chain joins TRBV18 and TRBJ2-7; D is unresolved. Trimming cost V 3 bases and J 3 bases, with 18 bases left between them. The CDR3 totals 16 residues. CDR1 and CDR2 from the germline V gene are KGHSH and LQKENI. The CDR3 loop is CASSPLRTSIDYEQYF. In DNA, the CDR3 is TGTGCCAGCTCACCTCTCCGGACCTCTATAGACTACGAGCAGTACTTC.

This clonotype has a count of ten or more. The chain links TRBV28 to TRBJ1-2; D possibly corresponds to TRBD1 (5 bases). Trimming took off 6 bases at V and 2 bases at J, with 10 bases between the two ends. Germline V CDR1 and CDR2: MDHEN, SYDVKM. The CDR3 length is 13 residues. CDR3 amino acids: CASSTNRNYGYTF. The CDR3 bases are TGTGCCAGCAGCACTAACAGGAACTATGGCTACACCTTC.

V is TRBV3-1 and J is TRBJ1-2; D gene uncertain. In germline, CDR1 is LGHDT, CDR2 YNNKEL (reference sequence). The CDR3 consists of 14 residues. V was cut by 1 base and J by 4 bases, with 10 bases left in between. The DNA for the CDR3 is TGTGCCAGCAGCCAAGGCCGGGAGGGCTATGGCTACACCTTC. Translated: CASSQGREGYGYTF.